This T cell receptor (beta chain) originates from a study of T cells in Graves' hyperthyroidism and ophthalmopathy. The CDR3 is made up of 17 amino acids. Germline lookup yields CDR1 LNHDA and CDR2 SQIVND (reference sequence). V trimming: 6 bases; J trimming: 9 bases; junction bases outside the gene matches: 18. Stable hyperthyroidism: no ophthalmopathy progression over 18 months of follow-up. Patients aged 18 to 65 had newly diagnosed hyperthyroidism of under 2 months' duration. On the basis of clinical symptoms, serum thyroxine and TRAb, thyroid ultrasound and orbital computed tomography, diagnoses were made. This clonotype was seen at least ten times. Antigen unknown. Amplification of TCR beta CDR3 regions was performed using RNA transcripts as template. TCR CDR3 regions were first amplified by RT-PCR with HTBI primers. One entry per CDR3 protein results from TCRdb running MiXCR on the multiplex PCR reads. The table lists over 150,000 distinct CDR3 sequences, 15% to 20% of them singletons.

General observations from the study: The model's output predicted ophthalmopathy at a median of roughly seven months prior to onset.

The chain joins TRBV19 to TRBJ2-5; TRBD2 matches 11 bases. The sequence derives from a woman aged 45-59 years with Graves' hyperthyroidism. Sequenced material: blood. The CDR3 sequence is CASSLGFVAGGNLPQYF. The DNA of the CDR3 is TGTGCCAGTAGCTTAGGGTTTGTAGCGGGGGGGAATTTGCCCCAGTACTTC.